The 25 T cell receptor beta chains below come from one sample, sequenced in a study of cytomegalovirus exposure and HLA in healthy donors. Both 60 Vbeta primers and 13 Jbeta primers went into the PCR. The data were produced by immunoSEQ multiplex PCR, yet TCRdb's version contains in-frame clones alone and is incomplete. The sample lists 220,000 or so clones, roughly 80% occurring once. Material for sequencing was PBMCs. The receptor source for this set is a woman aged 40 to 50 in good health and CMV-seronegative.

The chain joins TRBV7-6 to TRBJ2-1, with 7 bases aligning to TRBD2. Trimming cost V 2 bases and J 3 bases; bases outside gene matches: 4. This CDR3 has 15 residues. CDR1 is SGHVS, CDR2 FNYEAQ, per germline. The CDR3 here is CASSLKIAGYNEQFF. The CDR3 DNA follows: TGTGCCAGCAGCTTAAAGATAGCGGGCTACAATGAGCAGTTCTTC.

V is TRBV27 and J is TRBJ2-3; D is unclear. The germline V gene encodes CDR1 MNHEY and CDR2 SMNVEV (reference sequence). Trimming left V 3 bases short and J 5 bases short, with 6 bases between. The CDR3 is made up of 12 amino acids. CDR3 DNA: TGTGCCAGCAGTTTTCCGGGAGATACGCAGTATTTT. This gives the protein CASSFPGDTQYF.

The chain carries TRBV7-9 and TRBJ2-7; D is perhaps TRBD2 (5 bases). Germline V gene data show CDR1 as SEHNR and CDR2 as FQNEAQ (reference sequence). V was pared by 5 bases and J by 1 base, with 15 bases between. The CDR3 is 15 amino acids. CDR3 nucleotides: TGTGCCAGCAGCCCACCCGTGCGAGGGTCCTACGAGCAGTACTTC. Translating it yields CASSPPVRGSYEQYF.

The V gene is TRBV2, the J gene TRBJ2-2; TRBD2 might be the D (5 bases). V shed 4 bases and J shed 1 base, with 10 bases lying between them. The CDR3 spans 15 residues. Germline lookup yields CDR1 SNHLY and CDR2 FYNNEI. CDR3 sequence reads: CASSVEGRNTGELFF. The CDR3 DNA follows: TGTGCCAGCAGTGTTGAAGGGAGGAACACCGGGGAGCTGTTTTTT. The full variable domain, with the rest looked up from reference TRBV2 and TRBJ2-2, is EPEVTQTPSHQVTQMGQEVILRCVPISNHLYFYWYRQILGQKVEFLVSFYNNEISEKSEIFDDQFSVERPDGSNFTLKIRSTKLEDSAMYFCASSVEGRNTGELFFGEGSRLTVL.

J is TRBJ2-1 and V is TRBV27; possible D gene TRBD2, 6 bases. The germline V gene has CDR1 MNHEY and CDR2 SMNVEV (reference sequence). The CDR3 runs 12 residues. Trimming removed 2 bases from V and 8 bases from J, with 7 bases in between. The CDR3 protein is CASSLGGDEQFF. In nucleotides, the CDR3 is TGTGCCAGCAGTTTAGGAGGGGATGAGCAGTTCTTC.

As DNA, the CDR3 is TGTGCCTGGAGTCCCTCTTACTCTGGAAACACCATATATTTT. This encodes CAWSPSYSGNTIYF. V is TRBV30 and J is TRBJ1-3, with D unclear. The V end lost 2 bases, the J end lost 0 bases, and 8 bases lay between the germline ends. The CDR3 covers 14 residues. Looked up from germline, CDR1 is GTSNPN and CDR2 is SVGIG (reference sequence).

The chain has TRBV6-1 and TRBJ2-3, with 7 nucleotides matching TRBD1. CDR3 size: 14 residues. V dropped 8 bases and J dropped 3; count of bases not matched to a gene: 8. Germline CDR1 MNHNS, CDR2 SASEGT. This CDR3 reads CASSPGGSTDTQYF. In DNA form, the CDR3 reads TGTGCCAGCTCTCCAGGGGGTAGTACAGATACGCAGTATTTT.

This chain joins TRBV18 and TRBJ1-5, with D possibly matching TRBD1 (6 bases). The CDR3 runs to 16 residues. Per germline, CDR1 KGHSH and CDR2 LQKENI. V lost 6 bases and J 7 bases, leaving 22 bases between the germline ends. The CDR3 DNA reads as TGTGCCAGCTCCCTCACAGGGACCTCGGAGGCCCAGCCCCAGCATTTT. This encodes CASSLTGTSEAQPQHF.

The chain employs TRBV5-8 and TRBJ1-5; tentatively, D is TRBD1 (6 bases). V was trimmed by 3 bases and J by 5 bases, leaving 15 bases between them. The germline V gene has CDR1 SGHTS and CDR2 YDEGEE. The CDR3 covers 15 residues. DNA of the CDR3: TGTGCCAGCAGCTCGGCAGGGGACCCCTATCAGCCCCAGCATTTT. This sequence encodes CASSSAGDPYQPQHF.

V and J are TRBV4-1 and TRBJ2-7; 7 bases fit TRBD1. V lost 4 bases and J lost 3; bases outside the gene matches: 6. This CDR3 is built from 14 residues. Germline V gene lookup returns CDR1 MGHRA and CDR2 YSYEKL. The DNA of the CDR3 is TGCGCCAGCAGCCTGACAGGGAAGGGCTACGAGCAGTACTTC. This translates into CASSLTGKGYEQYF.

The chain employs TRBV14 and TRBJ2-5; D call uncertain. The ends were cut back, 7 bases at V and 2 bases at J, with 5 bases in the middle. Germline V CDR1 and CDR2: SGHDN, FVKESK. The CDR3 extends over 11 amino acids. The chain's CDR3 is CASNTQETQYF. As DNA, the CDR3 is TGTGCCAGCAACACACAAGAGACCCAGTACTTC.

This clone was seen just once. The chain couples TRBV10-1 to TRBJ2-5; possibly TRBD1 for D (6 bases). V lost 8 bases and J 3 bases, leaving 13 bases between the germline ends. Germline assignment: CDR1 WNHNN and CDR2 SYGVQD (reference sequence). The CDR3 contains 13 residues. The CDR3 is CASDQGREETQYF. For the CDR3, the DNA is TGCGCCAGCGACCAGGGGCGCGAAGAGACCCAGTACTTC.

The J gene is TRBJ1-2, the V gene TRBV7-9; no clear D. V was clipped by 6 bases and J by 8 bases, with 13 bases between them. This CDR3 comprises 12 residues. In germline, CDR1 is SEHNR, CDR2 FQNEAQ (reference sequence). CDR3 nucleotide sequence: TGTGCCAGCAGTACCTATAGGGAGGGCTACACCTTC. As protein: CASSTYREGYTF.

The gene calls are TRBV5-1 and TRBJ1-1; possibly TRBD1 for D (5 bases). The germline CDR1 and CDR2 sequences are SGHRS and YFSETQ. The CDR3 sequence is 14 residues long. V lost 0 bases, J lost 4 bases, and 10 bases lay in between. CDR3 protein: CASSLARGSTEAFF. The CDR3 DNA reads TGCGCCAGCAGCTTGGCCCGGGGGTCCACTGAAGCTTTCTTT.

This clone has a handful of counts. The chain links TRBV30 to TRBJ1-3; D gene uncertain. The germline V and J ends were trimmed by 0 bases and 2 bases, with 20 bases remaining between them. This CDR3 comprises 18 residues. CDR1 GTSNPN and CDR2 SVGIG come from the germline V gene (reference sequence). The CDR3 reads CAWSVRGRGFLTGNTIYF. The CDR3 bases are TGTGCCTGGAGTGTACGAGGGCGAGGCTTTTTGACTGGAAACACCATATATTTT. The variable domain in full, with the rest retrieved from reference TRBV30 and TRBJ1-3, is SQTIHQWPATLVQPVGSPLSLECTVEGTSNPNLYWYRQAAGRGLQLLFYSVGIGQISSEVPQNLSASRPQDRQFILSSKKLLLSDSGFYLCAWSVRGRGFLTGNTIYFGEGSWLTVV.

The J gene is TRBJ2-7, the V gene TRBV21-1; the D call in the table, TRBD1, was not verified against the DNA. TRBV21-1 is described as a pseudogene. The CDR3 sequence is 14 residues long. The chain's CDR3 is CASSKARQGHEQYF. DNA of the CDR3: TGTGCCAGCAGCAAAGCCAGACAGGGCCACGAGCAGTACTTC.

J is TRBJ2-6 and V is TRBV10-3; 9 nucleotides match TRBD2. CDR3 length equals 18 residues. V dropped 8 bases and J dropped 3; count of bases not matched to a gene: 14. CDR1 ENHRY and CDR2 SYGVKD come from the germline V gene. Here the CDR3 DNA reads TGTGCCATCTGGCCAGGGGAAGCGGGAGGCGGTGGGGCCAACGTCCTGACTTTC. Its translation is CAIWPGEAGGGGANVLTF.

About this clone itself: Additional DNA sequences in this sample encode the identical CDR3. CDR3 sequence reads: CASSWGASYEQYF. DNA for the CDR3: TGTGCCAGCAGTTGGGGCGCATCCTACGAGCAGTACTTC. The V call is TRBV27, the J call TRBJ2-7, with D possibly TRBD1 on 5 matching bases. Germline V CDR1 and CDR2: MNHEY, SMNVEV (reference sequence). This CDR3 has 13 amino acids. V lost 4 bases and J 1 base, leaving 8 bases between the germline ends.

This sequence joins TRBV29-1 and TRBJ1-4; D unresolved. V was trimmed by 5 bases and J by 4 bases, leaving 11 bases between them. The germline CDR1 and CDR2 sequences are SQVTM and ANQGSEA. This CDR3 contains 13 residues. The CDR3 DNA sequence: TGCAGCGTTCAGGTCCGGCTTAATGAAAAACTGTTTTTT. As protein: CSVQVRLNEKLFF.

This clone was picked up one time. At one boundary the junction diverges from the germline segment, which might be a read error. The rearrangement joins TRBV2 to TRBJ1-2; 9 bases line up with TRBD1. The CDR3 covers 14 residues. The germline CDR1 and CDR2 sequences are SNHLY and FYNNEI. Here the CDR3 DNA reads TGTGCCAACAGTCGCTACCGGGACAGGGTAGGCTACACCTTC. Translated: CANSRYRDRVGYTF.

The chain links TRBV6-1 to TRBJ1-4, with 7 bases aligning to TRBD1. The CDR3 totals 13 residues. The junction had 11 bases not matched to a gene; V was cut back by 6 bases and J by 13 bases. Germline CDR1 is MNHNS and CDR2 is SASEGT. CDR3 bases: TGTGCCAGCAGGCCCGGACAGGCTTGGACACTGTTTTTT. It translates to CASRPGQAWTLFF.

The gene calls are TRBV10-3 and TRBJ2-7, with TRBD2 identical over 11 bases. The CDR3 extends over 16 amino acids. Trimming removed 3 bases from V and 2 bases from J; junction bases left unmatched: 6. CDR1 and CDR2 (germline): ENHRY, SYGVKD. CDR3 region: CAISDGLAGSTYEQYF. The CDR3 bases are TGTGCCATCAGTGACGGACTAGCGGGTTCAACCTACGAGCAGTACTTC.

In its sample, this clone was seen once. This rearrangement joins TRBV4-1 to TRBJ2-7; 10 bases map to TRBD2. Germline V gene sequence: CDR1 MGHRA, CDR2 YSYEKL. The CDR3 extends over 15 amino acids. Unmatched junction bases numbered 11, after V lost 5 bases and J lost 7 bases. The CDR3 sequence is CASSRAWLAGEEQYF. CDR3 nucleotide sequence: TGCGCCAGCAGCAGGGCCTGGCTAGCGGGAGAAGAGCAGTACTTC.

The chain links TRBV12-5 to TRBJ1-2; D remains ambiguous. The CDR3 covers 14 residues. V was trimmed by 0 bases and J by 4 bases, leaving 9 bases between them. CDR1 LGHNT and CDR2 FRNRAP come from the germline V gene. CDR3 region: CASGLVPGGYGYTF. The CDR3 bases are TGTGCTAGTGGTTTGGTACCCGGTGGCTATGGCTACACCTTC.

The count of this clone is one. The rearrangement joins TRBV9 to TRBJ1-4; TRBD1 matches at 7 bases. CDR1 is SGDLS, CDR2 YYNGEE, per germline. J lost 1 base, V lost 4 bases, and 4 bases had no gene match. The length of the CDR3 is 15 residues. CDR3 in amino acids: CASSPGDRTNEKLFF. The DNA for the CDR3 is TGTGCCAGCAGCCCAGGGGACAGAACTAATGAAAAACTGTTTTTT.